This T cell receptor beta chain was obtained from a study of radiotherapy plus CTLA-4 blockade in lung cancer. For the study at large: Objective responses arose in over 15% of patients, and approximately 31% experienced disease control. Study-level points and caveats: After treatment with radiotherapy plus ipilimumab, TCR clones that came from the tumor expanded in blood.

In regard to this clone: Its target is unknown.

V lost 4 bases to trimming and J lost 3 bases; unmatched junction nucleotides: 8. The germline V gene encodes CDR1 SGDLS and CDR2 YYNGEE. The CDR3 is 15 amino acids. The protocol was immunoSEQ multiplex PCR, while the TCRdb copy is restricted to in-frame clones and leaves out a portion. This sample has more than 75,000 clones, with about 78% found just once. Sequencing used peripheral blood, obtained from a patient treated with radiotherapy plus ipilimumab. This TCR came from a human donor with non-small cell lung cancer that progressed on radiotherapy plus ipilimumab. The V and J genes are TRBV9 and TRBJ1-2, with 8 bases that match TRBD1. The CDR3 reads CASSTDRGLDYGYTF. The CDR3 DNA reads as TGTGCCAGCAGCACCGACAGGGGTCTAGACTATGGCTACACCTTC.